This record looks at one T cell receptor beta chain sequence and its context. The V and J ends lost 7 bases and 5 bases respectively, with 14 bases between them. The CDR3 has 14 residues. CDR1 MNHEY and CDR2 SVGAGI come from the germline V gene. The record originates from a study of blood T cell repertoires in COVID-19. Across the study: Acute and convalescent COVID-19 samples came from the United States, Italy and Spain.

Source study methods: Reference gene primer amplification yielded estimated nucleated cell counts. Clones were read by immunoSEQ multiplex PCR, and TCRdb kept only the in-frame ones, dropping some. Clone size and the V and J calls come from that table; the DNA yielded D and trimming. The table has tens of thousands of clones, 88% seen once. The clonotype was recovered from a woman aged 55-70 years with acute or convalescent COVID-19. Input material: peripheral blood. The chain combines TRBV6-5 with TRBJ2-2; no definite D call. DNA for the CDR3: TGTGCCAGCACGATAGCCCATAGAACCGGGGAGCTGTTTTTT. This encodes CASTIAHRTGELFF.